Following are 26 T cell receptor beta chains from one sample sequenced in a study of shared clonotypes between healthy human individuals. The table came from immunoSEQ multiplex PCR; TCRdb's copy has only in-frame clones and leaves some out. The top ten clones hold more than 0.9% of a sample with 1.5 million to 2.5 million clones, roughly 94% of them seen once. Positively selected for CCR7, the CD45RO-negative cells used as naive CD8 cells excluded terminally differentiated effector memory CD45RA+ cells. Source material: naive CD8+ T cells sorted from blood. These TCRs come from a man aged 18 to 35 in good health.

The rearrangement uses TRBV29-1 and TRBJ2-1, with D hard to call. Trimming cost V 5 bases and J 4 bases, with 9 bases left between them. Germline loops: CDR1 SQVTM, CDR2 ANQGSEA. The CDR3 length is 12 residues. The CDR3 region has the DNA TGCAGCGTTTCAGACGGATACAATGAGCAGTTCTTC. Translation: CSVSDGYNEQFF.

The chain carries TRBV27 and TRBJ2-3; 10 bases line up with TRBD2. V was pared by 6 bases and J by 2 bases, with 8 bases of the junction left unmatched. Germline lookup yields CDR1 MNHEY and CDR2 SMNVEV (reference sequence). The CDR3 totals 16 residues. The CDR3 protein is CASSTSGGDYTDTQYF. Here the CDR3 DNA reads TGTGCCAGCAGCACCAGCGGGGGGGACTACACAGATACGCAGTATTTT.

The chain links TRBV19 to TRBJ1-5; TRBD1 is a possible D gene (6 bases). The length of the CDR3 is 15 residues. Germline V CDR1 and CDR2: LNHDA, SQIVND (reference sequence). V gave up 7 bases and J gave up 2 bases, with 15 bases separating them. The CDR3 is CASIPGVFGNQPQHF. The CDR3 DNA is TGTGCCAGTATCCCAGGGGTTTTCGGCAATCAGCCCCAGCATTTT.

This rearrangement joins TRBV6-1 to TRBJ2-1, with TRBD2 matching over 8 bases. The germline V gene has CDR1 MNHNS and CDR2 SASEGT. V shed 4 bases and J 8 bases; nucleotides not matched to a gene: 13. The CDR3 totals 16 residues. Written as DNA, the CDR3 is TGTGCCAGCAGTGGAGCCCTAGCGGGCTATACACATGAGCAGTTCTTC. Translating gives CASSGALAGYTHEQFF.

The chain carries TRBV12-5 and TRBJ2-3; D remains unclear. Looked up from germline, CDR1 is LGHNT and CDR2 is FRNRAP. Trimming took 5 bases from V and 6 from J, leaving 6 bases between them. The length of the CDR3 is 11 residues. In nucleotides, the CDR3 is TGTGCTAGTGGTAAATGGGATACGCAGTATTTT. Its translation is CASGKWDTQYF.

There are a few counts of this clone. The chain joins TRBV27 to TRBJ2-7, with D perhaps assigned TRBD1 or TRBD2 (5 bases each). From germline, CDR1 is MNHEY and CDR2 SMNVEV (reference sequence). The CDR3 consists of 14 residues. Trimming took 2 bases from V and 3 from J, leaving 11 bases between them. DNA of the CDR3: TGTGCCAGCAGTTTACGGGGCACCTTCTACGAGCAGTACTTC. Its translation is CASSLRGTFYEQYF.

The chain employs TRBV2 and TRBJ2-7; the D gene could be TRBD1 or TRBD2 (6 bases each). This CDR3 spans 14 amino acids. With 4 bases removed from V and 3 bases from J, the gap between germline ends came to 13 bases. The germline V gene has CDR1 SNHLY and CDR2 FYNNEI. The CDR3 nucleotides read TGTGCCAGCAGTGCTAGCGCAGGGGACTACGAGCAGTACTTC. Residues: CASSASAGDYEQYF.

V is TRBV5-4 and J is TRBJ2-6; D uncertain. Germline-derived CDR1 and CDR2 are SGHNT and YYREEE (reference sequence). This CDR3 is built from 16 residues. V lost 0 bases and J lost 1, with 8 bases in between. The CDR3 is CASSLEFPSGANVLTF. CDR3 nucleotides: TGTGCCAGCAGCTTGGAGTTTCCTTCTGGGGCCAACGTCCTGACTTTC.

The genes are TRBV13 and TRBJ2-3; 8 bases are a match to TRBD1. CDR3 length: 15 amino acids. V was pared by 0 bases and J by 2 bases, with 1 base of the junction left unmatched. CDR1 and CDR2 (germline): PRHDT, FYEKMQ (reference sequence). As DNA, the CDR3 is TGTGCCAGCAGCTTAGGGGACAGGGACACAGATACGCAGTATTTT. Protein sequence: CASSLGDRDTDTQYF.

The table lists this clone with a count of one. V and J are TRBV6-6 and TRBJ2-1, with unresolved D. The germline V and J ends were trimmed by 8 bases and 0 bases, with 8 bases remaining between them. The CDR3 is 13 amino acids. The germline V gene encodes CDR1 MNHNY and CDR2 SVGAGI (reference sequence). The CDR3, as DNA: TGTGCCAGCGGCCTAAGCTCCTACAATGAGCAGTTCTTC. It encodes CASGLSSYNEQFF.

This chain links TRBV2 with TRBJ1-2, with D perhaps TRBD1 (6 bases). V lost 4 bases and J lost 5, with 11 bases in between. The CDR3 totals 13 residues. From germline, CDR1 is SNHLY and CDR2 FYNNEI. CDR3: CASSVTDSYGYTF. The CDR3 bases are TGTGCCAGCAGTGTTACGGACAGTTATGGCTACACCTTC.

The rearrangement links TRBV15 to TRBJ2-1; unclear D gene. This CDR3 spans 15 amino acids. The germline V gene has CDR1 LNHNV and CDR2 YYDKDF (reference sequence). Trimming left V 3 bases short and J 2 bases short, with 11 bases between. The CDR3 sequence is CATSSGLDAYNEQFF. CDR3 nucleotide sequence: TGTGCCACCAGCAGCGGGCTAGATGCCTACAATGAGCAGTTCTTC.

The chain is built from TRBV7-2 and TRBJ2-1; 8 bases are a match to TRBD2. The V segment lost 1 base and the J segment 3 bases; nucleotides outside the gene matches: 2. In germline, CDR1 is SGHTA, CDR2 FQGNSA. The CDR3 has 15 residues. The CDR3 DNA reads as TGTGCCAGCAGCTTAGGACTAGCGAGCTACAATGAGCAGTTCTTC. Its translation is CASSLGLASYNEQFF.

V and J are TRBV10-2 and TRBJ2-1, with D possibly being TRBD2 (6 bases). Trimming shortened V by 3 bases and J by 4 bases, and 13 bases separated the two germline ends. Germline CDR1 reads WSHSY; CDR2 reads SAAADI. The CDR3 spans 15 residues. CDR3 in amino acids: CASSESRGGYNEQFF. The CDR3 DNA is TGCGCCAGCAGTGAATCGCGGGGCGGGTACAATGAGCAGTTCTTC.

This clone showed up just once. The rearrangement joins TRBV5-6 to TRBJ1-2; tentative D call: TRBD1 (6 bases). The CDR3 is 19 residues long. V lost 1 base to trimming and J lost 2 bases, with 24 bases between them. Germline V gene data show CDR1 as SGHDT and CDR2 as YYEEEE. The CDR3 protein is CASSLYFAGEGPFNYGYTF. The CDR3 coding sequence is TGTGCCAGCAGCTTGTATTTCGCAGGGGAGGGTCCCTTCAACTATGGCTACACCTTC. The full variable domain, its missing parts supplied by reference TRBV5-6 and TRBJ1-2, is DAGVTQSPTHLIKTRGQQVTLRCSPKSGHDTVSWYQQALGQGPQFIFQYYEEEERQRGNFPDRFSGHQFPNYSSELNVNALLLGDSALYLCASSLYFAGEGPFNYGYTFGSGTRLTVV.

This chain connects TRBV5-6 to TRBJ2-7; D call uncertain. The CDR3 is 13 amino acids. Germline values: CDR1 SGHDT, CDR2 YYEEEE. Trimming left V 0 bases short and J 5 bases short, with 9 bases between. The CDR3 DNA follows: TGTGCCAGCAGCTTGGAACCTCCTGACGAGCAGTACTTC. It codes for CASSLEPPDEQYF. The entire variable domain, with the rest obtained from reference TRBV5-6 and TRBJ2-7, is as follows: DAGVTQSPTHLIKTRGQQVTLRCSPKSGHDTVSWYQQALGQGPQFIFQYYEEEERQRGNFPDRFSGHQFPNYSSELNVNALLLGDSALYLCASSLEPPDEQYFGPGTRLTVT.

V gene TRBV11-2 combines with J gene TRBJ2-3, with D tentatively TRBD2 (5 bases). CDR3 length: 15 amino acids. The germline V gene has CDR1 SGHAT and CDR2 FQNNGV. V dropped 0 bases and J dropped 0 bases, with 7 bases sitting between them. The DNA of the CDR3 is TGTGCCAGCAGCTTAGAACTAGTTAGCACAGATACGCAGTATTTT. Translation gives CASSLELVSTDTQYF.

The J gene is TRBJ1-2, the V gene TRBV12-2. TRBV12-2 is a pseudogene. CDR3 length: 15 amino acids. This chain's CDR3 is CASRSPEGVYYGYTF. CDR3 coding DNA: TGTGCAAGTCGCTCACCGGAGGGGGTTTACTATGGCTACACCTTC.

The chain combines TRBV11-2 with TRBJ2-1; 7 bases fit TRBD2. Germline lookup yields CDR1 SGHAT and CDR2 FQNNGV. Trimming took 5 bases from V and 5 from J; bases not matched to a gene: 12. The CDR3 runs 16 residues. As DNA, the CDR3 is TGTGCCAGCAGCGTAGGGAGGGGCCCTAGGGACAATGAGCAGTTCTTC. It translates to CASSVGRGPRDNEQFF.

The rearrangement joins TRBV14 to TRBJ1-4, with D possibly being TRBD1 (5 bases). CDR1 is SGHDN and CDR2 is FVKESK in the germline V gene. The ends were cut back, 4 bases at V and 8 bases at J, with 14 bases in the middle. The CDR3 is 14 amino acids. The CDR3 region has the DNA TGTGCCAGCAGCCTCGGGGGGTGGACGGAAAAACTGTTTTTT. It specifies CASSLGGWTEKLFF.

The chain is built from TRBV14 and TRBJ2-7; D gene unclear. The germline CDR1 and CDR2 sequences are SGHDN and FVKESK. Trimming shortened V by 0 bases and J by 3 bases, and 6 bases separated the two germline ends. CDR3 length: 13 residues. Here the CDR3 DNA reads TGTGCCAGCAGCCAAGATTACAGCTACGAGCAGTACTTC. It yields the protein CASSQDYSYEQYF. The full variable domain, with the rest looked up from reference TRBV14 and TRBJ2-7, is EAGVTQFPSHSVIEKGQTVTLRCDPISGHDNLYWYRRVMGKEIKFLLHFVKESKQDESGMPNNRFLAERTGGTYSTLKVQPAELEDSGVYFCASSQDYSYEQYFGPGTRLTVT.

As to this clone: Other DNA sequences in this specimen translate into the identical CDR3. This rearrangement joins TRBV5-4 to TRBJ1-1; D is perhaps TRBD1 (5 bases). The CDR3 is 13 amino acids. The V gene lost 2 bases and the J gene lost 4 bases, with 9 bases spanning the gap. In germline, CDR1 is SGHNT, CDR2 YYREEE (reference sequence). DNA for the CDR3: TGTGCCAGCAGCTTTATGGGGGGCACTGAAGCTTTCTTT. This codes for CASSFMGGTEAFF.

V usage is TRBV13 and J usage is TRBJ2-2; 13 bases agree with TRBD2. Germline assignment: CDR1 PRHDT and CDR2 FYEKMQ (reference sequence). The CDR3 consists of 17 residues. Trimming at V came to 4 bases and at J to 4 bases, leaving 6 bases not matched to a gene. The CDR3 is CASSSGTSGDVTGELFF. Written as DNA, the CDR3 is TGTGCCAGCAGCTCCGGGACTAGCGGGGATGTCACCGGGGAGCTGTTTTTT.

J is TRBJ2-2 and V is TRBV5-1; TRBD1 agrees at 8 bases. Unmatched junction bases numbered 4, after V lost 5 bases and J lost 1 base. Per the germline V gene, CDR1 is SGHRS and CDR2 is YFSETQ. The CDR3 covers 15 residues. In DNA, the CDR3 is TGCGCCAGCAGAACGGGACAGGAGAACACCGGGGAGCTGTTTTTT. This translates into CASRTGQENTGELFF. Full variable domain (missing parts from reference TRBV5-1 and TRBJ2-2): KAGVTQTPRYLIKTRGQQVTLSCSPISGHRSVSWYQQTPGQGLQFLFEYFSETQRNKGNFPGRFSGRQFSNSRSEMNVSTLELGDSALYLCASRTGQENTGELFFGEGSRLTVL.

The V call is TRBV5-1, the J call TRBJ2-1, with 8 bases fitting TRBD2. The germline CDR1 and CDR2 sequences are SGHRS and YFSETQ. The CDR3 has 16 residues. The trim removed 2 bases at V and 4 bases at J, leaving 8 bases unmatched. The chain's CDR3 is CASSFTRTSSYNEQFF. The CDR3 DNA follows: TGCGCCAGCAGCTTTACCCGGACTAGCAGTTACAATGAGCAGTTCTTC.

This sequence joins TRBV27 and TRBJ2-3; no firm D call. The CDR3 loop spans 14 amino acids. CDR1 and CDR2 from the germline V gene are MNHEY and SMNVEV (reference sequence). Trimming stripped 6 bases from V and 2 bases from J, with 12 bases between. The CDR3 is CASRYSSNTDTQYF. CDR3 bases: TGTGCCAGCAGATACTCCTCCAACACAGATACGCAGTATTTT.